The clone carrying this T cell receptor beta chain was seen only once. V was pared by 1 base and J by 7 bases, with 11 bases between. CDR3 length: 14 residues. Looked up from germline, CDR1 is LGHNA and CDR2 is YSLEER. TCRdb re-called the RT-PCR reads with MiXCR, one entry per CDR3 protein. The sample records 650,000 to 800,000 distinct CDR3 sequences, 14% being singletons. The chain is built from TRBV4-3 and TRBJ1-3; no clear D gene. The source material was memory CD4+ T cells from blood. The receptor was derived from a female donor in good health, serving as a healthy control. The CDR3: CASSQGLAENTIYF. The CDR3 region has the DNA TGCGCCAGCAGCCAAGGGCTAGCGGAGAACACCATATATTTT.